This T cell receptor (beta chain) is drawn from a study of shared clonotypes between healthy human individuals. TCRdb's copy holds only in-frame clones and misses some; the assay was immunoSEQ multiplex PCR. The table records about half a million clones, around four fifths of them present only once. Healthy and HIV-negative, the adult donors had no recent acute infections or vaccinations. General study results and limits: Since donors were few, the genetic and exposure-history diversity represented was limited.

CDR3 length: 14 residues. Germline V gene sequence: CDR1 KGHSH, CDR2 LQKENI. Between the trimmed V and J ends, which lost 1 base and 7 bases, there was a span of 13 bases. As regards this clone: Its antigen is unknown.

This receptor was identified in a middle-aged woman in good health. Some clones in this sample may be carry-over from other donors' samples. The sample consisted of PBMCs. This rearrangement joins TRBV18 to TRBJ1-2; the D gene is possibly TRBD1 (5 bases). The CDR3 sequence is CASSPLVQGGGYTF. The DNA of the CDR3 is TGTGCCAGCTCACCACTGGTTCAGGGCGGTGGCTACACCTTC.